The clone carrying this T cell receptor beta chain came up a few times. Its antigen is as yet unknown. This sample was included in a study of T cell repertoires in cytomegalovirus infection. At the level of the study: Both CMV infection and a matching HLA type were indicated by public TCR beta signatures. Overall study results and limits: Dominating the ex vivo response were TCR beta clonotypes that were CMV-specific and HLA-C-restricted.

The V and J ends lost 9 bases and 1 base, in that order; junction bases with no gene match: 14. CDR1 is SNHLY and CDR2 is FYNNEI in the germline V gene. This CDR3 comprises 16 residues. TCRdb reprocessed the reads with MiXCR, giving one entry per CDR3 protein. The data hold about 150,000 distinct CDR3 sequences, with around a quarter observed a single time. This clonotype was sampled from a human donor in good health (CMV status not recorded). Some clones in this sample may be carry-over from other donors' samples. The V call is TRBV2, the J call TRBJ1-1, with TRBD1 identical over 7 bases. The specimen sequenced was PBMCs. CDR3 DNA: TGTGCCAGTCAAGCGGAGACGGGGACAGAGAACACTGAAGCTTTCTTT. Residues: CASQAETGTENTEAFF.